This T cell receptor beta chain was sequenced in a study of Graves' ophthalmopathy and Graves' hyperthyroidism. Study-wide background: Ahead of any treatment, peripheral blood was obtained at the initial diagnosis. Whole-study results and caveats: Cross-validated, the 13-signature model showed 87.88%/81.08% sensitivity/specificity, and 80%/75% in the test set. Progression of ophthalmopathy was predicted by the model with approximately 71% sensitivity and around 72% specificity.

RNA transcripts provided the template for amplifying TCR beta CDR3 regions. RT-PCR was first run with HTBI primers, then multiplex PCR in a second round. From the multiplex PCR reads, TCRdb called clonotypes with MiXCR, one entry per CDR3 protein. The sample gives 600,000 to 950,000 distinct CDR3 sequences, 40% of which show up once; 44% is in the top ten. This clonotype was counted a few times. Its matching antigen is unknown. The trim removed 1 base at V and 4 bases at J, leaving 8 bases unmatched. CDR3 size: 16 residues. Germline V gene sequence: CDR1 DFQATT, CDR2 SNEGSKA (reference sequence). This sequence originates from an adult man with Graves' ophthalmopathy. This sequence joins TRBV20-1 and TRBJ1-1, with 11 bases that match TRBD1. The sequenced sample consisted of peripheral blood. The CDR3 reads CSARGRTGGVSTEAFF. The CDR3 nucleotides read TGCAGTGCTAGAGGGCGGACAGGGGGCGTGAGCACTGAAGCTTTCTTT.